The present entry profiles one T cell receptor beta chain with its context. As to time point: peripheral blood 6 weeks after treatment start. Clones were sequenced by immunoSEQ multiplex PCR, and TCRdb holds only the in-frame ones, with some missing. This table has more than 90,000 clones, approximately 82% appearing once. These data originate in a study of PD-L1 blockade in urothelial cancer. Study-level information: Bladder-origin urothelial cancer in males described about 90% of the 29 patients. Analysis of the blood was performed 3 weeks (second dose) and 6 weeks after treatment start.

From germline, CDR1 is SEHNR and CDR2 FQNEAQ (reference sequence). Trimming pared 5 bases from V and 4 bases from J, leaving 14 bases between. The length of the CDR3 is 14 residues. The chain recombines TRBV7-9 with TRBJ1-1; D may be TRBD1 (5 bases). This TCR derives from a man aged 65-85 years with urothelial cancer. The starting material was PBMCs, obtained around atezolizumab (anti-PD-L1) treatment. The CDR3: CASSLQGSGTEAFF. The CDR3 region has the DNA TGTGCCAGCAGCCTCCAGGGTTCTGGCACTGAAGCTTTCTTT.